This T cell receptor beta chain is drawn from a study of blood T cell repertoires in COVID-19. Study background: COVID-19 samples from acute and convalescent phases originated in the United States, Italy and Spain. In each case, the material was cDNA or gDNA derived from T cells, B-cell-depleted T cells, or PBMCs.

The CDR3 consists of 16 residues. Germline assignment: CDR1 SGDLS and CDR2 YYNGEE. V shed 0 bases and J shed 0 bases, with 13 bases lying between them. Original processing notes: Amplification of reference gene primers was used by the study to estimate nucleated cell counts. Clones were read by immunoSEQ multiplex PCR, and TCRdb kept only the in-frame ones, dropping some. V and J calls and clone size are copied from that table; D and trimming were computed from the DNA. This sample carries about 140,000 clones, approximately 85% of them seen once, and the ten largest clones take 2.5% to 3.5%. The sequence was obtained from a man aged 45-60 years with acute or convalescent COVID-19. V is TRBV9 and J is TRBJ2-7; no definite D call. Specimen: peripheral blood. The CDR3 reads CASSVGVSMSSYEQYF. CDR3 DNA sequence: TGTGCCAGCAGCGTAGGCGTCTCCATGAGCTCCTACGAGCAGTACTTC.